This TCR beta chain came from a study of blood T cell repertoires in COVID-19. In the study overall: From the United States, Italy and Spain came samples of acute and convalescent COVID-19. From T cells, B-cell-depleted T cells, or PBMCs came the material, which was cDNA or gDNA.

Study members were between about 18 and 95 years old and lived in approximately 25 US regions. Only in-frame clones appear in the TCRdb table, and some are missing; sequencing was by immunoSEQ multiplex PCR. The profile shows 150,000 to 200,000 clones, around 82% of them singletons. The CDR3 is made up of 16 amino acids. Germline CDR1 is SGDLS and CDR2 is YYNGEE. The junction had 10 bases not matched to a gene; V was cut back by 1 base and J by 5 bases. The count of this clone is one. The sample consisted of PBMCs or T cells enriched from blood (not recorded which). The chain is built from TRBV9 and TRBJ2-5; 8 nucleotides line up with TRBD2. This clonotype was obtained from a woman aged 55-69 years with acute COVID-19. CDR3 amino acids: CASSVSGLAGGETQYF. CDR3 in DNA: TGTGCCAGCAGCGTATCCGGACTAGCCGGGGGTGAGACCCAGTACTTC.